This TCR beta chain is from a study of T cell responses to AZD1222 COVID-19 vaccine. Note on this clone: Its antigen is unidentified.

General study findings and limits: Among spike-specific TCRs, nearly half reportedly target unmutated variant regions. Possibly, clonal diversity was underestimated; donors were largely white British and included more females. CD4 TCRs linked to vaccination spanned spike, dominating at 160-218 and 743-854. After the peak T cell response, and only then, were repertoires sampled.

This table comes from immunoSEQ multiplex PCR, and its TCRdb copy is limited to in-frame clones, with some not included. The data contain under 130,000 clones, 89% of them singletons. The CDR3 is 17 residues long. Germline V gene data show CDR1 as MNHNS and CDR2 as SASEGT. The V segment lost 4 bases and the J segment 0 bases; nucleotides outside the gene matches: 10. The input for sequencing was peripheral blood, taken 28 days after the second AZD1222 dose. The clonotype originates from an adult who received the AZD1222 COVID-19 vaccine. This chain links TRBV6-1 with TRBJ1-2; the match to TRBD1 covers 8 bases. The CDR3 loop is CASSGFPTGATNYGYTF. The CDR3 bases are TGTGCCAGCAGTGGGTTTCCGACAGGGGCAACTAACTATGGCTACACCTTC.